A single sample gave rise to the 10 T cell receptor beta chains below, sequenced in a study of vaccination effects on CD4 cells after COVID-19. These receptors have no known antigen. Repertoires were generated with immunoSEQ multiplex PCR, while TCRdb's copy carries only in-frame clones and drops some. The sample has tens of thousands of clones, over 65% seen once. Around day 10 of culture, CD4+ T cells were separated out. SARS-CoV-2 infected the person between March and December 2020, as confirmed by PCR. It was two doses of either the BNT162b2 or mRNA-1273 vaccine that participants received. The sample consisted of CD4+ T cells from PBMCs cultured without peptide, taken after COVID-19 vaccination. Receptors originate from a human donor who had a prior SARS-CoV-2 infection.

V usage is TRBV7-2 and J usage is TRBJ2-7; 13 bases fit TRBD2. V lost 1 base to trimming and J lost 4 bases; unmatched junction nucleotides: 4. The germline V gene encodes CDR1 SGHTA and CDR2 FQGNSA. The CDR3 is 16 amino acids. In DNA, the CDR3 is TGTGCCAGCAGCTTAGAAGTACTAGCGGGGGGGTACGAGCAGTACTTC. Its protein product is CASSLEVLAGGYEQYF.

The chain employs TRBV12-3 or TRBV12-4 and TRBJ2-3; D is undetermined. Trimming pared 10 bases from V and 0 bases from J, leaving 11 bases between. The CDR3 sequence is 13 residues long. The CDR3 coding sequence is TGTGCCACCCAGATTTCTAGCACAGATACGCAGTATTTT. Translation: CATQISSTDTQYF.

This chain connects TRBV7-3 to TRBJ2-3; D unresolved. The CDR3 spans 14 residues. Germline CDR1 is SGHTA and CDR2 is FQGTGA. The ends were cut back, 1 base at V and 4 bases at J, with 9 bases in the middle. The CDR3 loop is CASSLNMRPDTQYF. The DNA for the CDR3 is TGTGCCAGCAGCTTAAACATGCGGCCAGATACGCAGTATTTT.

The chain joins TRBV19 to TRBJ1-2; 7 nucleotides align to TRBD1. CDR1 and CDR2 from the germline V gene are LNHDA and SQIVND (reference sequence). The V and J ends lost 2 bases and 4 bases, in that order; junction bases with no gene match: 10. CDR3 length equals 16 residues. The CDR3 sequence: CASSIPQGGRTYGYTF. CDR3 in DNA: TGTGCCAGTAGTATACCCCAGGGGGGTCGGACCTATGGCTACACCTTC.

Written as DNA, the CDR3 is TGCGCCAGCAGCCCCGGCAGGGGGCTCGCTGAAAAACTGTTTTTT. This codes for CASSPGRGLAEKLFF. V is TRBV4-3 and J is TRBJ1-4; 8 nucleotides line up with TRBD1. V lost 4 bases and J lost 7; bases outside the gene matches: 8. Germline CDR1 LGHNA, CDR2 YSLEER. The CDR3 runs 15 residues.

This rearrangement joins TRBV5-1 to TRBJ1-6; D ambiguous. Germline V lookup: CDR1 SGHRS, CDR2 YFSETQ. Trimming removed 5 bases at V and 0 bases at J, with 9 bases between. The length of the CDR3 is 15 residues. The CDR3 region is CASRPASSYNSPLHF. DNA of the CDR3: TGCGCCAGCAGGCCAGCGAGCTCCTATAATTCACCCCTCCACTTT.

The V and J genes are TRBV24-1 and TRBJ1-3, with 8 nucleotides matching TRBD1. The ends lost 4 bases at V and 8 bases at J; junction bases unmatched: 6. The length of the CDR3 is 14 residues. Germline V CDR1 and CDR2: KGHDR, SFDVKD. The CDR3 region is CATSDGQGFDTIYF. CDR3 coding DNA: TGTGCCACCAGTGACGGACAGGGATTCGACACCATATATTTT.

This chain links TRBV9 with TRBJ1-1; D remains unclear. The V end lost 0 bases, the J end lost 3 bases, and 9 bases lay between the germline ends. Germline lookup yields CDR1 SGDLS and CDR2 YYNGEE. This CDR3 is 14 amino acids long. CDR3 protein: CASSVVDSHTEAFF. CDR3 sequence (DNA): TGTGCCAGCAGCGTAGTCGACTCCCACACTGAAGCTTTCTTT.

V gene TRBV5-4 combines with J gene TRBJ1-4, with D tentatively TRBD1 (5 bases). The CDR3 covers 17 residues. CDR1 is SGHNT and CDR2 is YYREEE in the germline V gene (reference sequence). Trimming took off 0 bases at V and 10 bases at J, with 22 bases between the two ends. The DNA for the CDR3 is TGTGCCAGCAGCTTGGATCAGGGCAGCTTGCAATTCGGAAAACTGTTTTTT. It codes for CASSLDQGSLQFGKLFF.

This chain links TRBV6-6 with TRBJ2-1, with 9 nucleotides matching TRBD2. Losses at the gene ends were 6 bases for V and 4 bases for J; bases not matched to a gene: 7. From germline, CDR1 is MNHNY and CDR2 SVGAGI (reference sequence). The CDR3 length is 15 residues. CDR3 region: CASSQSSGGYNEQFF. In DNA, the CDR3 is TGTGCCAGCAGCCAAAGTAGCGGGGGTTACAATGAGCAGTTCTTC.